This TCR beta chain was obtained from a study of T cell responses to AZD1222 COVID-19 vaccine (dated by TCRdb to about 2021). For the study in its entirety: A total of about 250 trial participants underwent TCR sequencing, of whom approximately 200 had received two doses of AZD1222 and about 26 had received two doses of the MenACWY control vaccine. Enrollment into the trials was organized by age into subgroups of 18-55, 56-69 and 70-plus years, and those subgroups contained about 150, 27 and 61 TCR-sequenced participants, respectively. Here is what the overall study found, with its caveats: Reportedly, almost half of the unique spike-specific TCRs recognized epitopes lying outside the regions that are mutated in the B.1.351 and B.1.1.7 variants. The vaccine-associated CD4 TCRs covered the entire spike protein, and the dominant responses fell in regions 160-218 and 743-854. A significant rise in spike-specific TCR breadth and depth was observed after two AZD1222 doses relative to day 0 and relative to MenACWY recipients. Participants were mostly white British, with more females than males. The authors suggested clonal diversity may have been underestimated. Only 5 to 7 AZD1222 recipients were SARS-CoV-2 seropositive at baseline, limiting conclusions about previously exposed vaccinees. In the small 56-69-year group, the increase in depth fell short of significance, most likely because of low power. Because no day 14 peak-response samples were available, repertoires were characterized only after the peak T cell response.

This sample's time point label indicates: baseline before first vaccination. The sample's treatment or condition label, in plain terms: meningococcal conjugate vaccine given as trial control. Samples from vaccinated people were obtained from the UK trials COV001 and COV002, which included a single-blind randomized controlled phase 2/3 trial of AZD1222 (ChAdOx1 nCoV-19) in healthy adults. For TCRbeta chain sequencing, PBMC samples were collected from trial participants at day 0 and at day 28 after the second dose. Including the terminal cysteine and phenylalanine, the CDR3 comprises 12 residues. The kept DNA is CDR3 alone, 36 bases in frame from the first base. V gives up 6 bases and J gives up 4 bases, and the segment between their germline ends measures 9 bases. CDR1 is given as KGHSH and CDR2 as LQKENI, both from the germline V gene. The CDR3 regions of human TCRbeta chains were analyzed by immunosequencing. The authors processed their data as follows. TCRs in the repertoires were compared against a reference library of SARS-CoV-2-specific TCRs that had been generated with the MIRA antigen-specificity platform. Breadth was defined as the fraction of unique TCRs that were SARS-CoV-2-associated. Depth was defined as the fraction of total T cells that were SARS-CoV-2-associated. Using the MIRA data, each spike-specific TCR was mapped to the spike region that the TCR reacts to and placed in a CD4 or CD8 class. Log10-transformed breadth and depth values were compared by one-way ANOVA with Sidak's multiple comparisons tests. The immuneACCESS repertoire file appears here via TCRdb, limited to in-frame rearrangements. These files lack a portion of the clones; in checked studies, under half of the deficit traces to unresolved V genes, and the cause of the others is not known. V, J and clone size are those of that table, while D and trimming were read from the DNA. Across this sample there are 130,000 to 150,000 clones, with about nine tenths seen only once. 3% to 4% of the sample is taken by the ten largest.

With respect to this clone: Its antigen is unknown. Per-base qualities were not stored, and no clone one base away is much larger.

This chain joins TRBV18 to TRBJ1-2; confidence is insufficient to name the D gene. This sequence was found in an adult in good health. The sequencing used peripheral blood, collected on day 0 of MenACWY control vaccination. The sequenced DNA: TGTGCCAGCTCGGAGAACCTCTATGGCTACACCTTC. Translation gives CASSENLYGYTF.